This T cell receptor (beta chain) was obtained from a study of CD8 T cells in Susac syndrome. When the RNA was reverse transcribed, random hexamers were used with an input of about 0.5 to 1 ug. The immunoSEQ assay covered 54 Vbeta and 13 Jbeta segments for CDR3. TCRdb itself ran the immunoSEQ multiplex PCR reads through MiXCR, one entry per CDR3 protein. In the table there are 150,000 to 180,000 distinct CDR3 sequences, 95% of which are singletons. Germline V gene lookup returns CDR1 SGHTA and CDR2 FQGTGA. This CDR3 region has 13 residues. The V and J ends lost 5 bases and 9 bases respectively, with 14 bases between them.

The sample comprised CD4+ T cells from PBMCs. The clonotype originates from a human donor with Susac syndrome. The gene calls are TRBV7-3 and TRBJ2-4; maybe TRBD2 (6 bases). This chain's CDR3 is CASSLSGSGIQYF. CDR3 nucleotide sequence: TGTGCCAGCAGCCTTAGCGGTAGTGGCATTCAGTACTTC. Filled out from reference TRBV7-3 and TRBJ2-4, the complete variable domain reads GAGVSQTPSNKVTEKGKYVELRCDPISGHTALYWYRQSLGQGPEFLIYFQGTGAADDSGLPNDRFFAVRPEGSVSTLKIQRTERGDSAVYLCASSLSGSGIQYFGAGTRLSVL.